A selection of T cell receptor beta chains follows, all from one sample in a study of T cells in Graves' hyperthyroidism and ophthalmopathy. TCRdb processed the multiplex PCR reads anew with MiXCR; each CDR3 protein has one entry. The sample has roughly 400,000 distinct CDR3 sequences; about an eighth are singletons. Input material: blood. The receptors here all came from a man in his fifties with Graves' ophthalmopathy. Both conserved end residues are part of each CDR3. D genes are given only for firm matches. For some rows the clone size is stated as once, few or many, or as a class when expanded; others skip it.

size: many
V: TRBV5-1
J: TRBJ2-5
D: NA
DNA: TGCGCCAGCAGATGGGACACTGCCCAAGAGACCCAGTACTTC
CDR3: CASRWDTAQETQYF

size: NA
V: TRBV28
J: TRBJ2-3
D: TRBD2
DNA: TGTGCCAGCAGTCCTAGCGGTAGCACAGATGCGCAGTATTTT
CDR3: CASSPSGSTDAQYF

size: many
V: TRBV30
J: TRBJ2-7
D: TRBD2
DNA: TGTGCCTGGAGTGTACACTTGACTAGCGGGAGTCTCAACGAGCAGTACTTC
CDR3: CAWSVHLTSGSLNEQYF

size: many
V: TRBV7-2
J: TRBJ1-5
D: NA
DNA: TGTGCCAGCAGCCCTGATCAGCCCCAGCATTTT
CDR3: CASSPDQPQHF

size: many
V: TRBV5-1
J: TRBJ2-3
D: NA
DNA: TGCGCCAGCAGCCTGGATGGATCAGATACGCAGTATTTT
CDR3: CASSLDGSDTQYF

size: many
V: TRBV11-2
J: TRBJ2-2
D: TRBD1
DNA: TGTGCCAGCAGCCTTCAGGGGGCAAGGACCGGGGAGCTGTTTTTT
CDR3: CASSLQGARTGELFF

size: many
V: TRBV27
J: TRBJ2-1
D: NA
DNA: TGTGCCAGCAGTTTTGGCGGTCGGGGCAATGAGCAGTTCTTC
CDR3: CASSFGGRGNEQFF

size: many
V: TRBV27
J: TRBJ1-2
D: NA
DNA: TGTGCCAGCAGTTTACGTTGGGAGAGGGATGACGGCTACACCTTC
CDR3: CASSLRWERDDGYTF

size: many
V: TRBV3-1
J: TRBJ2-7
D: TRBD2
DNA: TGTGCCAGCAGCCAAGCCACTAGCGGGAGGGGTATCCACGAGCAGTACTTC
CDR3: CASSQATSGRGIHEQYF

size: many
V: TRBV20-1
J: TRBJ1-5
D: NA
DNA: TGCAGTGCTCCCGGGACGGTGATCGACTGGCCCCAGCATTTT
CDR3: CSAPGTVIDWPQHF